Shown below are 3 T cell receptor beta chains from a single sample sequenced in a study of identifying expanded T cells in peripheral blood. TCRdb's copy holds only in-frame clones and misses some; the assay was immunoSEQ multiplex PCR. The data show more than 45,000 clones, with approximately 80% seen just once and 17% held by the top ten. The sequenced sample was blood. These receptors were taken from a person aged 18 to 70 in good health.

V is TRBV14 and J is TRBJ2-7; D is uncertain. This CDR3 is built from 17 residues. Germline V lookup: CDR1 SGHDN, CDR2 FVKESK. V was trimmed by 0 bases and J by 0 bases, leaving 15 bases between them. In DNA form, the CDR3 reads TGTGCCAGCAGCCAAGATTCGATTGGCAGGAGCTCCTACGAGCAGTACTTC. This encodes CASSQDSIGRSSYEQYF.

V is TRBV11-3 and J is TRBJ2-1; unclear D gene. The CDR3 totals 14 residues. The V and J ends lost 4 bases and 3 bases respectively, with 10 bases between them. Germline lookup yields CDR1 SGHNT and CDR2 YENEEA. In DNA form, the CDR3 reads TGTGCCAGCAGCTCCGCCGTGAGCTACAATGAGCAGTTCTTC. It is translated as CASSSAVSYNEQFF.

As for this clone: Other nucleotide sequences in the sample specify the same CDR3. The V call is TRBV27, the J call TRBJ1-2; D is unclear. The ends were cut back, 2 bases at V and 2 bases at J, with 6 bases in the middle. CDR1 MNHEY and CDR2 SMNVEV come from the germline V gene (reference sequence). The CDR3 is made up of 13 amino acids. CDR3 region: CASSLRGNYGYTF. The DNA for the CDR3 is TGTGCCAGCAGTTTACGGGGAAACTATGGCTACACCTTC.